This passage covers 32 T cell receptor beta chains from one sample sequenced in a study of cytomegalovirus exposure and HLA in healthy donors. PCR employed 60 Vbeta and 13 Jbeta primers. The repertoire was sequenced with immunoSEQ multiplex PCR; TCRdb's copy has only in-frame clones and lacks some. This sample carries about 180,000 clones, 75% to 85% of them seen once, and the ten largest clones take around 1.6%. Sequenced material: PBMCs. These TCRs come from a man aged 18 to 29 in good health and CMV-seronegative.

The chain uses TRBV27 and TRBJ2-7; 9 positions agree with TRBD1. Trimming removed 4 bases from V and 6 bases from J; junction bases left unmatched: 10. The CDR3 consists of 15 residues. Per the germline V gene, CDR1 is MNHEY and CDR2 is SMNVEV (reference sequence). CDR3 sequence: CASSWDREKSVEQYF. In DNA form, the CDR3 reads TGTGCCAGCAGTTGGGACAGGGAAAAGTCCGTCGAGCAGTACTTC.

This clone came up a few times. The chain links TRBV28 to TRBJ1-2; TRBD1 agrees at 9 bases. With 7 bases clipped from V and 6 bases from J, the junction kept 12 bases outside the gene matches. The length of the CDR3 is 15 residues. Germline lookup yields CDR1 MDHEN and CDR2 SYDVKM. In DNA, the CDR3 is TGTGCCAGCATCGATCCGGGACAGGGTCATCATGGCTACACCTTC. This encodes CASIDPGQGHHGYTF.

The chain uses TRBV4-2 and TRBJ2-3; 7 nucleotides agree with TRBD2. The junction had 16 bases not matched to a gene; V was cut back by 0 bases and J by 4 bases. The CDR3 has 19 residues. CDR1 LGHNA and CDR2 YNFKEQ come from the germline V gene. This CDR3 reads CASSQDTSESGMFADTQYF. CDR3 bases: TGTGCCAGCAGCCAAGATACTTCGGAAAGCGGGATGTTTGCAGATACGCAGTATTTT.

J is TRBJ2-7 and V is TRBV28, with 10 bases aligning to TRBD1. This CDR3 is 19 amino acids long. Germline loops: CDR1 MDHEN, CDR2 SYDVKM. V was pared by 4 bases and J by 0 bases, with 15 bases of the junction left unmatched. The CDR3 loop is CASSSSLGQGPTLSYEQYF. DNA for the CDR3: TGTGCCAGCAGTTCATCCTTGGGACAGGGGCCAACCCTCTCCTACGAGCAGTACTTC.

V and J are TRBV28 and TRBJ2-7, with TRBD2 identical over 12 bases. J was trimmed by 7 bases and V by 3 bases; bases with no gene match: 4. Germline V lookup: CDR1 MDHEN, CDR2 SYDVKM. The CDR3 extends over 14 amino acids. DNA for the CDR3: TGTGCCAGCAGTTTGCTAGCGGGAGGGGGTGAGCAGTACTTC. Residues: CASSLLAGGGEQYF.

J is TRBJ2-3 and V is TRBV7-6, with D perhaps TRBD1 (5 bases). Germline V gene lookup returns CDR1 SGHVS and CDR2 FNYEAQ. With 5 bases removed from V and 4 bases from J, the gap between germline ends came to 13 bases. This CDR3 contains 14 residues. The CDR3 is CASSLDQGSDTQYF. The CDR3 DNA reads TGTGCCAGCAGCCTAGACCAGGGATCAGATACGCAGTATTTT.

This clone was recorded a few times. The CDR3 loop is CASRETGGNTEAFF. The DNA of the CDR3 is TGTGCCAGCAGGGAGACAGGGGGAAACACTGAAGCTTTCTTT. The rearrangement joins TRBV2 to TRBJ1-1, with TRBD1 matching over 9 bases. This CDR3 spans 14 amino acids. Germline V gene lookup returns CDR1 SNHLY and CDR2 FYNNEI. With 6 bases clipped from V and 2 bases from J, the junction kept 4 bases outside the gene matches.

V and J are TRBV13 and TRBJ2-7, with TRBD1 matching 7 bases. Germline values: CDR1 PRHDT, CDR2 FYEKMQ (reference sequence). This CDR3 comprises 13 residues. V lost 5 bases and J lost 5; bases outside the gene matches: 6. In DNA, the CDR3 is TGTGCCAGCAGCCTACGACAGGGTGACGAGCAGTACTTC. Its translation: CASSLRQGDEQYF.

In nucleotides, the CDR3 is TGTGCCACCAGCAGAGCCGCTAGCGGGAGTCTCGGAGAGCAGTTCTTC. It encodes CATSRAASGSLGEQFF. The chain is built from TRBV15 and TRBJ2-1; the match to TRBD2 covers 10 bases. Germline V gene sequence: CDR1 LNHNV, CDR2 YYDKDF (reference sequence). J gave up 10 bases and V 1 base, and 10 bases lay outside the gene matches. This CDR3 contains 16 residues.

This clone was observed a handful of times. V is TRBV5-1 and J is TRBJ2-7; possibly TRBD1 for D (6 bases). Germline V gene data show CDR1 as SGHRS and CDR2 as YFSETQ. With 2 bases removed from V and 3 bases from J, the gap between germline ends came to 9 bases. This CDR3 has 13 residues. The CDR3 sequence is CASSFQQGYEQYF. The CDR3 DNA reads TGCGCCAGCAGCTTTCAACAGGGCTACGAGCAGTACTTC.

The chain recombines TRBV28 with TRBJ2-7; no definite D call. The germline V and J ends were trimmed by 5 bases and 2 bases, with 19 bases remaining between them. The V gene's germline CDR1 is MDHEN and CDR2 SYDVKM. CDR3 size: 16 residues. CDR3 sequence: CASSPYFLLTPYEQYF. CDR3 nucleotide sequence: TGTGCCAGCAGTCCCTACTTCTTGCTAACTCCCTACGAGCAGTACTTC.

The chain couples TRBV2 to TRBJ2-2, with a tentative D call TRBD1 (5 bases). V was trimmed by 3 bases and J by 4 bases, leaving 15 bases between them. Germline CDR1 reads SNHLY; CDR2 reads FYNNEI. The CDR3 covers 16 residues. The CDR3 coding sequence is TGTGCCAGCAGTGAGGCGCAGGGTAGGACCACCGGGGAGCTGTTTTTT. This codes for CASSEAQGRTTGELFF.

This chain connects TRBV9 to TRBJ2-3, with 9 bases fitting TRBD2. The V gene end was trimmed by 0 bases and the J gene end by 4 bases; junction bases not matched to a gene: 9. Germline CDR1 is SGDLS and CDR2 is YYNGEE. This CDR3 has 17 residues. Here the CDR3 reads CASSVGAGGALSDTQYF. The CDR3, as DNA: TGTGCCAGCAGCGTAGGGGCGGGGGGGGCCTTATCAGATACGCAGTATTTT. Full variable domain (missing parts from reference TRBV9 and TRBJ2-3): DSGVTQTPKHLITATGQRVTLRCSPRSGDLSVYWYQQSLDQGLQFLIQYYNGEERAKGNILERFSAQQFPDLHSELNLSSLELGDSALYFCASSVGAGGALSDTQYFGPGTRLTVL.

In DNA form, the CDR3 reads TGTGCCAGCAGTTTATCCCATGAGGGCGCGGTAGCTTTCTTT. It codes for CASSLSHEGAVAFF. This chain joins TRBV28 and TRBJ1-1; no definite D call. The V gene lost 1 base and the J gene lost 10 bases, with 16 bases spanning the gap. In germline, CDR1 is MDHEN, CDR2 SYDVKM. The CDR3 length is 14 residues.

The gene calls are TRBV10-3 and TRBJ2-3; 11 bases map to TRBD2. Germline assignment: CDR1 ENHRY and CDR2 SYGVKD. This CDR3 spans 17 amino acids. After removal of 2 bases from V and 4 bases from J, the junction contained 8 bases not matched to a gene. CDR3 region: CAISETIAGGRADTQYF. CDR3 DNA: TGTGCCATCAGTGAGACCATAGCGGGAGGGAGGGCAGATACGCAGTATTTT.

This clone has just a few counts. The chain couples TRBV27 to TRBJ2-7; 7 bases map to TRBD1. CDR1 is MNHEY and CDR2 is SMNVEV in the germline V gene (reference sequence). The V gene end was trimmed by 3 bases and the J gene end by 2 bases; junction bases not matched to a gene: 7. This CDR3 is 15 amino acids long. The CDR3: CASSLAQGSPYEQYF. In nucleotides, the CDR3 is TGTGCCAGCAGTTTGGCACAGGGGTCCCCCTACGAGCAGTACTTC.

V gene TRBV6-6 combines with J gene TRBJ1-2, with TRBD1 matching over 8 bases. Losses at the gene ends were 6 bases for V and 6 bases for J; bases not matched to a gene: 3. The CDR3 runs to 12 residues. Germline V CDR1 and CDR2: MNHNY, SVGAGI (reference sequence). The CDR3 coding sequence is TGTGCCAGCAGGGACAGGGATCATGGCTACACCTTC. This translates into CASRDRDHGYTF.

V gene TRBV2 combines with J gene TRBJ1-1; D remains unclear. Per the germline V gene, CDR1 is SNHLY and CDR2 is FYNNEI. V lost 2 bases and J 0 bases, leaving 10 bases between the germline ends. The CDR3 contains 15 residues. As DNA, the CDR3 is TGTGCCAGCAGTGAAAGAAGCATCATGAACACTGAAGCTTTCTTT. It is translated as CASSERSIMNTEAFF. Using reference TRBV2 and TRBJ1-1 for the parts outside the CDR3, the full variable domain is EPEVTQTPSHQVTQMGQEVILRCVPISNHLYFYWYRQILGQKVEFLVSFYNNEISEKSEIFDDQFSVERPDGSNFTLKIRSTKLEDSAMYFCASSERSIMNTEAFFGQGTRLTVV.

Turning to this clone: One end of the junction does not line up with germline, which may come from a read error. This sequence joins TRBV5-1 and TRBJ1-4; D is undetermined. The CDR3 has 14 amino acids. The V gene's germline CDR1 is SGHRS and CDR2 YFSETQ. The CDR3 region is CASSSGGPMEKLFF. DNA of the CDR3: TGTGCCAGCAGCTCCGGCGGGCCGATGGAAAAACTGTTTTTT.

The chain links TRBV27 to TRBJ1-2; 9 positions match TRBD1. The germline CDR1 and CDR2 sequences are MNHEY and SMNVEV (reference sequence). V gave up 5 bases and J gave up 6 bases; unmatched junction bases: 10. The CDR3 length is 15 residues. The chain's CDR3 is CASSGGQGVYHGYTF. Here the CDR3 DNA reads TGTGCCAGCAGTGGGGGACAGGGTGTTTATCATGGCTACACCTTC.

The chain carries TRBV6-5 and TRBJ2-7; D perhaps matches TRBD2 (5 bases). V was shortened by 2 bases and J by 2 bases, with 10 bases between the two germline ends. The CDR3 totals 14 residues. CDR1 is MNHEY, CDR2 SVGAGI, per germline. CDR3: CASSYGRVTYEQYF. Written as DNA, the CDR3 is TGTGCCAGCAGTTACGGGCGGGTTACCTACGAGCAGTACTTC.

This rearrangement joins TRBV27 to TRBJ2-1; a possible D gene is TRBD2 (5 bases). With 5 bases removed from V and 13 bases from J, the gap between germline ends came to 18 bases. From germline, CDR1 is MNHEY and CDR2 SMNVEV (reference sequence). This CDR3 has 13 amino acids. CDR3 coding DNA: TGTGCCAGCAGTCGGGCTAGCCCCCCTCGACAGTTCTTC. It codes for CASSRASPPRQFF.

J is TRBJ2-5 and V is TRBV5-1; TRBD2 matches at 15 bases. V was pared by 5 bases and J by 2 bases, with 1 base of the junction left unmatched. The CDR3 runs 15 residues. CDR1 SGHRS and CDR2 YFSETQ come from the germline V gene. The CDR3 region has the DNA TGCGCCAGCAGGGGACTAGCGGGGGGTCAAGAGACCCAGTACTTC. Amino acids: CASRGLAGGQETQYF.

This chain links TRBV30 with TRBJ2-7; the D gene is possibly TRBD1 (6 bases). Trimming shortened V by 2 bases and J by 0 bases, and 11 bases separated the two germline ends. The germline V gene has CDR1 GTSNPN and CDR2 SVGIG (reference sequence). This CDR3 spans 14 amino acids. The CDR3 here is CAWSYGQTSYEQYF. The CDR3 DNA follows: TGTGCCTGGAGTTATGGACAGACCTCCTACGAGCAGTACTTC.

The chain recombines TRBV5-1 with TRBJ2-7; D gene unclear. V was trimmed by 4 bases and J by 9 bases, leaving 20 bases between them. CDR3 length: 14 amino acids. Germline V gene lookup returns CDR1 SGHRS and CDR2 YFSETQ. The CDR3 protein is CASSPARYEKGQYF. For the CDR3, the DNA is TGCGCCAGCAGCCCGGCCAGGTACGAGAAAGGGCAGTACTTC.

The CDR3 sequence is CASSLSPYEQYF. The DNA for the CDR3 is TGTGCCAGCAGCCTCTCCCCCTACGAGCAGTACTTC. The rearrangement links TRBV6-5 to TRBJ2-7, with D hard to call. With 6 bases removed from V and 2 bases from J, the gap between germline ends came to 8 bases. Germline V gives CDR1 MNHEY, CDR2 SVGAGI. The length of the CDR3 is 12 residues.

The count of this clone is one. The chain carries TRBV27 and TRBJ2-1; 7 bases match TRBD1. This CDR3 spans 18 amino acids. Germline CDR1 reads MNHEY; CDR2 reads SMNVEV (reference sequence). J was trimmed by 3 bases and V by 8 bases; bases with no gene match: 19. This CDR3 is CASAEDRTGRGDYNEQFF. In nucleotides, the CDR3 is TGTGCCAGCGCCGAGGACAGGACAGGTCGAGGGGACTACAATGAGCAGTTCTTC.

This clone was picked up a small number of times. The rearrangement joins TRBV25-1 to TRBJ1-1; tentative D call: TRBD1 (6 bases). The CDR3 runs 14 residues. The V gene lost 5 bases and the J gene lost 4 bases, with 14 bases spanning the gap. CDR1 and CDR2 (germline): MGHDK, SYGVNS. The CDR3 reads CASSPGAQITEAFF. The CDR3 DNA is TGTGCCAGCAGTCCAGGGGCGCAGATCACTGAAGCTTTCTTT.

The chain carries TRBV29-1 and TRBJ1-2; the D gene is possibly TRBD1 (5 bases). The CDR3 loop spans 12 amino acids. V dropped 7 bases and J dropped 3 bases, with 12 bases sitting between them. CDR1 is SQVTM and CDR2 is ANQGSEA in the germline V gene. CDR3 sequence reads: CSAMGGDYGYTF. In DNA form, the CDR3 reads TGCAGCGCTATGGGGGGGGACTATGGCTACACCTTC. Based on the CDR3 plus reference TRBV29-1 and TRBJ1-2, the full variable domain is SAVISQKPSRDICQRGTSLTIQCQVDSQVTMMFWYRQQPGQSLTLIATANQGSEATYESGFVIDKFPISRPNLTFSTLTVSNMSPEDSSIYLCSAMGGDYGYTFGSGTRLTVV.

The chain joins TRBV30 to TRBJ1-6, with 7 positions matching TRBD1. Germline CDR1 GTSNPN, CDR2 SVGIG (reference sequence). This CDR3 has 15 residues. Germline trimming cut 2 bases from V and 10 bases from J; bases unmatched to any gene: 11. The CDR3 loop reads CAWSSGAGGRSPLHF. CDR3 DNA sequence: TGTGCCTGGAGTTCGGGGGCAGGGGGACGGTCACCCCTCCACTTT.

This sequence joins TRBV6-5 and TRBJ2-7; 7 bases are a match to TRBD2. This CDR3 has 14 amino acids. Germline V gives CDR1 MNHEY, CDR2 SVGAGI. The trim removed 5 bases at V and 2 bases at J, leaving 6 bases unmatched. The chain's CDR3 is CASSPSGSTYEQYF. The CDR3 nucleotides read TGTGCCAGCAGTCCTAGCGGAAGCACCTACGAGCAGTACTTC.

The chain carries TRBV20-1 and TRBJ1-1; D gene uncertain. From germline, CDR1 is DFQATT and CDR2 SNEGSKA (reference sequence). The CDR3 runs 11 residues. Here the CDR3 DNA reads TGCAGATCCGCGGGGAACACTGAAGCTTTCTTT. It is translated as CRSAGNTEAFF.